This is a list of T cell receptor beta chains from one sample in a study of T cell responses to AZD1222 COVID-19 vaccine. TCRdb's copy holds only in-frame clones and misses some; the assay was immunoSEQ multiplex PCR. Counted here are just under 85,000 clones, 86% occurring once; the ten biggest clones make up about 7%. This sample comprised peripheral blood, obtained on day 0 of AZD1222 vaccination. The receptor source for this set is an adult in good health. Both conserved end residues are trimmed from each CDR3.

v_gene	j_gene	CDR3aa
TRBV7-9	TRBJ2-2	ASSLSLAVNTGELF
TRBV3-1/TRBV3-2	TRBJ2-7	ASSNSGQGLREQY
TRBV7-9	TRBJ1-1	ASSLNTEAF
TRBV6-2/TRBV6-3	TRBJ2-7	ASSSYGLAAPQQY
TRBV6-5	TRBJ1-5	ASSYSHPALGQPQH
TRBV19	TRBJ1-4	ASSPAEALNEKLF
TRBV11-2	TRBJ2-5	ASSLGGLGQTQY
TRBV4-3	TRBJ1-2	ASSRTTENYGYT
TRBV27	TRBJ2-5	ASSLEAGSGKTQY
TRBV6-1	TRBJ1-6	ASSADPGQINSPLH
TRBV28	TRBJ1-4	ASSWPGRGNEKLF
TRBV2	TRBJ2-3	ASRRDYTDTQY
TRBV6-5	TRBJ1-5	ASTQAGGGLQPQH
TRBV4-1	TRBJ2-3	ASSQGRNSVPTDTQY